This TCR beta chain was captured by sequencing in a study of T cell responses to AZD1222 COVID-19 vaccine. Study-wide results and caveats: White British donors predominated, females outnumbered males, and clonal diversity was possibly underestimated. At baseline, seropositivity was found in only a handful of AZD1222 recipients. Breadth and depth of Spike-specific TCRs rose after two AZD1222 doses. Spike-wide coverage was observed for vaccine-associated CD4 TCRs, with dominant responses at 160-218 and 743-854.

Note on this clone: Its target is unknown.

Assay used: immunoSEQ multiplex PCR; TCRdb lists only in-frame clones, some missing. The repertoire holds some 190,000 clones, with around 90% as singletons. The CDR3 consists of 15 residues. V was pared by 3 bases and J by 2 bases, with 7 bases of the junction left unmatched. Germline V gene lookup returns CDR1 SQVTM and CDR2 ANQGSEA. This chain links TRBV29-1 with TRBJ2-1; 7 bases agree with TRBD2. The sequence derives from an adult who received the AZD1222 COVID-19 vaccine. The sequences come from peripheral blood, collected 28 days after the second AZD1222 dose. CDR3: CSVDLLGGTYNEQFF. The CDR3 DNA sequence: TGCAGCGTTGACCTCTTGGGGGGGACCTACAATGAGCAGTTCTTC.